The entry below gives a single T cell receptor beta chain sequence along with its context. It was with a sample-barcoded 5' primer and a J-beta primer mix that a second PCR of roughly 7 to 12 cycles was run. TCRdb used MiXCR to reprocess the 5' RACE reads, holding one entry per CDR3 protein. Of around 990,000 distinct CDR3 sequences listed, roughly a quarter are singletons. The V end was cut by 3 bases, the J end by 7 bases, with 19 bases between. CDR3 size: 15 residues. Germline V gene data show CDR1 as SGDLS and CDR2 as YYNGEE. The sample comes from a study of blood T cells in healthy people across ages. Another study also made use of these data, one on T cells of mothers and their children.

The TCR sequence derives from a girl aged 2 to 9 in good health. The rearrangement uses TRBV9 and TRBJ1-1, with D maybe TRBD1 (6 bases). The sample comprised blood. The DNA for the CDR3 is TGTGCCAGCAGCGCCAGACAGGTAGGAGACGGTGAAGCTTTCTTT. Amino acids: CASSARQVGDGEAFF.